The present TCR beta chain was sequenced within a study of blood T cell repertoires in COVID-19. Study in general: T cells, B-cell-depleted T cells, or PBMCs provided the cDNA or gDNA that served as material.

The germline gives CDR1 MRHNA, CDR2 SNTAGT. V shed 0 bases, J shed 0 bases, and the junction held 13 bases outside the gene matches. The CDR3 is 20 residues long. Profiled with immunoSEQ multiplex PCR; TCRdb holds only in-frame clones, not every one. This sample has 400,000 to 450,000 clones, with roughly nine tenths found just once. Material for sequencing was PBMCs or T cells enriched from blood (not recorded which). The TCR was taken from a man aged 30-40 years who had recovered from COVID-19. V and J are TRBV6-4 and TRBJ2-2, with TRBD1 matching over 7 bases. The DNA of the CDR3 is TGTGCCAGCAGTGACTCTTGGGTGACAGGGACCGACGCGAACACCGGGGAGCTGTTTTTT. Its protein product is CASSDSWVTGTDANTGELFF.